The 8 T cell receptor beta chains below were found in one sample sequenced in a study of ipilimumab plus nivolumab after autologous stem cell transplantation (dated by TCRdb to the early 2020s). The method behind the library was the immunoSEQ multiplex PCR assay. Imported from immuneACCESS, the table was reduced by TCRdb to in-frame sequences with V and J called. These copies leave out some clones; in studies compared against another copy, an unresolved V gene accounts for under half, and the cause of the remainder is not known. This sample has around 20,000 clones in its table, and around 80% of those were observed once. Around 20% of the sample is in the top ten clones. Source: PBMCs, taken in a trial of ipilimumab plus nivolumab as post-transplant consolidation. Receptors were obtained from a male donor with diffuse large B-cell lymphoma.

This chain connects TRBV7-9 to TRBJ2-7; TRBD1 agrees at 8 bases. CDR1 is SEHNR, CDR2 FQNEAQ, per germline (reference sequence). This CDR3 spans 15 amino acids. With 1 base clipped from V and 9 bases from J, the junction kept 11 bases outside the gene matches. CDR3 nucleotide sequence: TGTGCCAGCAGCTTAGTAACAGGGGGTCCCCCCGGGCAGTACTTC. This sequence encodes CASSLVTGGPPGQYF. Using reference TRBV7-9 and TRBJ2-7 for the parts outside the CDR3, the full variable domain is DTGVSQNPRHKITKRGQNVTFRCDPISEHNRLYWYRQTLGQGPEFLTYFQNEAQLEKSRLLSDRFSAERPKGSFSTLEIQRTEQGDSAMYLCASSLVTGGPPGQYFGPGTRLTVT.

V usage is TRBV5-1 and J usage is TRBJ1-2; TRBD1 aligns across 10 bases. Looked up from germline, CDR1 is SGHRS and CDR2 is YFSETQ. The CDR3 contains 16 residues. J gave up 2 bases and V 3 bases, and 7 bases lay outside the gene matches. CDR3 nucleotides: TGCGCCAGCAGCTCCCAAGTGACAGGGGGCAACTATGGCTACACCTTC. Its protein is CASSSQVTGGNYGYTF.

V and J are TRBV6-1 and TRBJ1-1; D gene uncertain. The V gene lost 0 bases and the J gene lost 4 bases, with 6 bases spanning the gap. CDR1 is MNHNS and CDR2 is SASEGT in the germline V gene. The CDR3 is 13 residues long. In nucleotides, the CDR3 is TGTGCCAGCAGTGAAGCGCCGGTCACTGAAGCTTTCTTT. Translating it yields CASSEAPVTEAFF.

The chain is built from TRBV2 and TRBJ2-2; 7 nucleotides align to TRBD1. J lost 7 bases, V lost 6 bases, and 11 bases had no gene match. Germline assignment: CDR1 SNHLY and CDR2 FYNNEI. CDR3 length: 15 amino acids. The CDR3 reads CASSSGQVLGGELFF. The DNA for the CDR3 is TGTGCCAGCAGCAGTGGACAGGTCTTGGGCGGGGAGCTGTTTTTT.

This chain connects TRBV9 to TRBJ2-2, with D possibly matching TRBD1 (7 bases). This CDR3 is built from 16 residues. The V and J ends lost 5 bases and 4 bases respectively, with 18 bases between them. In germline, CDR1 is SGDLS, CDR2 YYNGEE. CDR3 DNA sequence: TGTGCCAGCAGTCAAACCCCAGGGGGGAGCACCGGGGAGCTGTTTTTT. Its translation: CASSQTPGGSTGELFF.

This chain joins TRBV30 and TRBJ1-1; D possibly corresponds to TRBD1 (5 bases). This CDR3 has 12 amino acids. The V gene's germline CDR1 is GTSNPN and CDR2 SVGIG (reference sequence). V was pared by 2 bases and J by 6 bases, with 10 bases between. CDR3 in DNA: TGTGCCTGGAGTTCGGGGGGTCCTGAAGCTTTCTTT. Amino acid sequence: CAWSSGGPEAFF.

The chain uses TRBV7-9 and TRBJ2-1, with unresolved D. The germline gives CDR1 SEHNR, CDR2 FQNEAQ (reference sequence). V was trimmed by 5 bases and J by 7 bases, leaving 6 bases between them. The CDR3 contains 11 residues. For the CDR3, the DNA is TGTGCCAGCAGCGTCGGGAATGAGCAGTTCTTC. Protein sequence: CASSVGNEQFF.

The V gene is TRBV7-2, the J gene TRBJ2-3; TRBD2 might be the D (5 bases). The length of the CDR3 is 16 residues. V gave up 5 bases and J gave up 4 bases, with 19 bases separating them. Germline loops: CDR1 SGHTA, CDR2 FQGNSA. For the CDR3, the DNA is TGTGCCAGCAGCCTGAACGGACTCCTCGGCTCAGATACGCAGTATTTT. Protein product: CASSLNGLLGSDTQYF.